The 12 T cell receptor beta chains given below trace back to one sample, sequenced in a study of blood T cell repertoires in COVID-19. This table comes from immunoSEQ multiplex PCR, and its TCRdb copy is limited to in-frame clones, with some not included. The table shows 95,000 to 110,000 clones, with about 92% occurring only once. Sequences were obtained from peripheral blood. The receptor set was obtained from a woman of 80 years or more in a cohort sampled during active COVID-19.

The V and J genes are TRBV11-2 and TRBJ1-5; D perhaps matches TRBD1 (6 bases). The germline V gene has CDR1 SGHAT and CDR2 FQNNGV. Trimming removed 2 bases from V and 4 bases from J, with 9 bases in between. The CDR3 totals 14 residues. The CDR3 reads CASSLTRGNQPQHF. The CDR3 DNA reads as TGTGCCAGCAGCTTAACGAGGGGGAATCAGCCCCAGCATTTT. Complete variable domain (other parts from reference TRBV11-2 and TRBJ1-5): EAGVAQSPRYKIIEKRQSVAFWCNPISGHATLYWYQQILGQGPKLLIQFQNNGVVDDSQLPKDRFSAERLKGVDSTLKIQPAKLEDSAVYLCASSLTRGNQPQHFGDGTRLSIL.

This sequence joins TRBV19 and TRBJ1-2; D uncertain. Germline CDR1 LNHDA, CDR2 SQIVND (reference sequence). The V gene lost 6 bases and the J gene lost 0 bases, with 8 bases spanning the gap. The CDR3 has 13 amino acids. The DNA of the CDR3 is TGTGCCAGTAGGGGCAGGACTAACTATGGCTACACCTTC. It yields the protein CASRGRTNYGYTF.

The chain has TRBV16 and TRBJ2-6; D unresolved. This CDR3 has 13 residues. Germline CDR1 and CDR2: KGHSY and FQNENV. Deletions cut 4 bases from V and 2 bases from J, with 3 bases between. CDR3 nucleotide sequence: TGTGCCAGCAGCCCCGCTGGGGCCAACGTCCTGACTTTC. Translation gives CASSPAGANVLTF.

The chain recombines TRBV5-1 with TRBJ1-2; D ambiguous. The CDR3 is 14 residues long. With 0 bases removed from V and 3 bases from J, the gap between germline ends came to 9 bases. The germline CDR1 and CDR2 sequences are SGHRS and YFSETQ. The CDR3 coding sequence is TGCGCCAGCAGCTTGGATGCGGATTACTATGGCTACACCTTC. This codes for CASSLDADYYGYTF.

This chain links TRBV7-2 with TRBJ2-1; D is uncertain. The germline CDR1 and CDR2 sequences are SGHTA and FQGNSA. V was pared by 4 bases and J by 8 bases, with 12 bases between. This CDR3 comprises 13 residues. CDR3 DNA: TGTGCCAGCAGCTCACCGGTGGTGGATGAGCAGTTCTTC. It codes for CASSSPVVDEQFF.

The J gene is TRBJ1-1, the V gene TRBV5-1; D not certain. Germline V gives CDR1 SGHRS, CDR2 YFSETQ. The CDR3 covers 14 residues. With 4 bases removed from V and 5 bases from J, the gap between germline ends came to 15 bases. The CDR3 nucleotides are TGCGCCAGCAGCCTCCAATCCATAGAAACTGAAGCTTTCTTT. Its protein is CASSLQSIETEAFF.

Only one count was recorded for this clone. The J gene is TRBJ2-7, the V gene TRBV5-1; 8 bases agree with TRBD1. Germline CDR1 SGHRS, CDR2 YFSETQ. The trim removed 0 bases at V and 5 bases at J, leaving 7 bases unmatched. This CDR3 is 15 amino acids long. The CDR3 DNA follows: TGCGCCAGCAGCTTGGCGACAGGGGCATTGGACGAGCAGTACTTC. Protein: CASSLATGALDEQYF.

The CDR3 DNA reads TGTGCCAGCAGTTTAAGGCGGGCGGGAGCATCGTTAGAGACCCAGTACTTC. Encoded protein: CASSLRRAGASLETQYF. The chain uses TRBV27 and TRBJ2-5; TRBD2 agrees at 7 bases. V gave up 2 bases and J gave up 4 bases; unmatched junction bases: 13. This CDR3 spans 17 amino acids. Germline CDR1 MNHEY, CDR2 SMNVEV (reference sequence).

CDR3 region: CASSLAGVIGEKLFF. The CDR3, as DNA: TGCGCCAGCAGCTTGGCAGGGGTTATTGGTGAAAAACTGTTTTTT. This chain connects TRBV5-1 to TRBJ1-4; D may be TRBD1 (6 bases). Germline CDR1 and CDR2: SGHRS and YFSETQ. Deletions cut 0 bases from V and 7 bases from J, with 13 bases between. This CDR3 has 15 amino acids.

This chain links TRBV18 with TRBJ1-2, with a possible D match to TRBD1 (5 bases). The CDR3 loop spans 13 amino acids. Trimming left V 6 bases short and J 7 bases short, with 15 bases between. Germline V lookup: CDR1 KGHSH, CDR2 LQKENI. CDR3 sequence reads: CASSQGPLLGYTF. The CDR3 DNA sequence: TGTGCCAGCTCCCAGGGTCCCTTACTTGGCTACACCTTC.

V and J are TRBV3-1 (or the pseudogene TRBV3-2) and TRBJ2-3, with D perhaps TRBD2 (5 bases). From germline, CDR1 is LGHDT and CDR2 YNNKEL (reference sequence). Deletions cut 1 base from V and 6 bases from J, with 17 bases between. The CDR3 consists of 16 residues. The CDR3 DNA reads as TGTGCCAGCAGCCAAGTTCCCCAGGTCTCGGGGGATACGCAGTATTTT. It specifies CASSQVPQVSGDTQYF.

The chain carries TRBV18 and TRBJ2-7; 8 bases agree with TRBD2. The V segment lost 5 bases and the J segment 9 bases; nucleotides outside the gene matches: 12. From germline, CDR1 is KGHSH and CDR2 LQKENI. This CDR3 is built from 14 residues. CDR3 in amino acids: CASSVSRTSWSQYF. In DNA, the CDR3 is TGTGCCAGCTCAGTGTCCCGGACTAGCTGGTCGCAGTACTTC.